A selection of T cell receptor beta chains follows, all from one sample in a study of T cells in Graves' hyperthyroidism and ophthalmopathy. TCRdb re-analysed the multiplex PCR reads in MiXCR, keeping a single row per CDR3 protein. The table has nearly 600,000 distinct CDR3 sequences, 13% to 15% seen once; the top ten hold roughly 7.1%. The sequenced sample was blood. Every receptor here comes from a woman aged 18 to 35 with Graves' ophthalmopathy. CDR3s leave out the opening cysteine and the closing phenylalanine or tryptophan.

v_call cdr3_aa
TRBV20-1 SARDTWDWGTGELF
TRBV7-2 ASSLALLAGKVGELF
TRBV20-1 SAGETRETQY
TRBV14 ASSQRLAGLNEQF
TRBV11-1 ASSLTPTVTEAF
TRBV12-3/TRBV12-4 ASGAGETQY
TRBV9 ASSVGISTDTQY
TRBV7-9 ASSLGWTGNQPQH
TRBV19 ASSMVKGRNTEAF
TRBV18 ASSPRSAGDSYEQY
TRBV27 ASRREISYEQY
TRBV12-3/TRBV12-4 ASTVQGLETQY
TRBV30 AWRAVMNTEAF
TRBV10-3 AISESLAGVYEQY
TRBV29-1 STKGGGVSGANVLT
TRBV10-3 ATSRALGAQGGFQETQY
TRBV5-1 ASQQGSSGANVLT